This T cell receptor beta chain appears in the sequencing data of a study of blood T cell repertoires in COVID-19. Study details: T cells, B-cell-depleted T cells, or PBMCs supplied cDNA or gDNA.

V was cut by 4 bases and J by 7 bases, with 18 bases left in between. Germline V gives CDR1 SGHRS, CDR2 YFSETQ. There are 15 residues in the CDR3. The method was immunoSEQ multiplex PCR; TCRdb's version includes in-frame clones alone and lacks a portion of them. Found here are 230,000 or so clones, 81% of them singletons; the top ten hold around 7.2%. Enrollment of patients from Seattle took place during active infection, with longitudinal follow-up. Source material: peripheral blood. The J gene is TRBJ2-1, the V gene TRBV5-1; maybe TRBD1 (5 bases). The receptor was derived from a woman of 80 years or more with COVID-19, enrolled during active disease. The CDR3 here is CASSLDGRKGNEQFF. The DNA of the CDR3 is TGCGCCAGCAGCCTAGACGGACGCAAGGGGAATGAGCAGTTCTTC. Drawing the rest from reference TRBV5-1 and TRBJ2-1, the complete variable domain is KAGVTQTPRYLIKTRGQQVTLSCSPISGHRSVSWYQQTPGQGLQFLFEYFSETQRNKGNFPGRFSGRQFSNSRSEMNVSTLELGDSALYLCASSLDGRKGNEQFFGPGTRLTVL.